The 17 T cell receptor beta chains below were found in one sample sequenced in a study of cytomegalovirus exposure and HLA in healthy donors. Both 60 Vbeta primers and 13 Jbeta primers went into the PCR. Data came from immunoSEQ multiplex PCR; TCRdb stores just in-frame clones and leaves some out. The profile shows some 150,000 clones, approximately 79% of them singletons. The sequencing input was PBMCs. Receptors originate from a man aged 18 to 29 in good health and CMV-seropositive.

This clone was seen a handful of times. The chain is built from TRBV6-1 and TRBJ2-1; D is possibly TRBD2 (6 bases). Germline CDR1 and CDR2: MNHNS and SASEGT. Trimming stripped 0 bases from V and 5 bases from J, with 11 bases between. The CDR3 length is 15 residues. This CDR3 is CASSEAVGGNNEQFF. The CDR3 DNA follows: TGTGCCAGCAGTGAAGCTGTCGGGGGAAACAATGAGCAGTTCTTC.

The V gene is TRBV5-6, the J gene TRBJ2-5; D gene ambiguous. Germline V gives CDR1 SGHDT, CDR2 YYEEEE. V was cut by 3 bases and J by 1 base, with 7 bases left in between. The CDR3 sequence is 13 residues long. The CDR3 protein is CASSSHGQETQYF. Written as DNA, the CDR3 is TGTGCCAGCAGCTCTCACGGCCAAGAGACCCAGTACTTC.

The chain recombines TRBV18 with TRBJ1-3; 8 positions match TRBD1. The ends lost 1 base at V and 1 base at J; junction bases unmatched: 3. The CDR3 consists of 16 residues. Germline V gene data show CDR1 as KGHSH and CDR2 as LQKENI. CDR3 bases: TGTGCCAGCTCACCACAGCGACAGGGGTCTGGAAACACCATATATTTT. Protein: CASSPQRQGSGNTIYF. Looking up the rest from reference TRBV18 and TRBJ1-3 gives the full variable domain: NAGVMQNPRHLVRRRGQEARLRCSPMKGHSHVYWYRQLPEEGLKFMVYLQKENIIDESGMPKERFSAEFPKEGPSILRIQQVVRGDSAAYFCASSPQRQGSGNTIYFGEGSWLTVV.

This chain connects TRBV18 to TRBJ1-5; 8 bases fit TRBD1. The trim removed 3 bases at V and 0 bases at J, leaving 4 bases unmatched. Germline V gene lookup returns CDR1 KGHSH and CDR2 LQKENI. The CDR3 loop spans 16 amino acids. CDR3 residues: CASSPSGQVSNQPQHF. CDR3 in DNA: TGTGCCAGCTCACCCTCGGGACAGGTTAGCAATCAGCCCCAGCATTTT.

The J gene is TRBJ1-6, the V gene TRBV28, with TRBD1 matching 7 bases. The CDR3 runs to 17 residues. Germline CDR1 and CDR2: MDHEN and SYDVKM. V was clipped by 2 bases and J by 8 bases; unmatched bases: 12. The CDR3 DNA is TGTGCCAGCAGTTTAGTTAGGGGTGCGACAGGGCATTCACCCCTCCACTTT. Translation gives CASSLVRGATGHSPLHF.

The chain combines TRBV28 with TRBJ1-1; maybe TRBD1 (5 bases). Germline V gene data show CDR1 as MDHEN and CDR2 as SYDVKM. The V end lost 3 bases, the J end lost 1 base, and 9 bases lay between the germline ends. The CDR3 spans 14 residues. The CDR3 is CASSLKGSNTEAFF. Here the CDR3 DNA reads TGTGCCAGCAGTTTGAAGGGGTCGAACACTGAAGCTTTCTTT.

This clone was recorded a few times. The rearrangement links TRBV7-3 to TRBJ2-1; possible D gene TRBD2, 6 bases. This CDR3 is 14 amino acids long. Germline CDR1 and CDR2: SGHTA and FQGTGA. The V gene lost 4 bases and the J gene lost 6 bases, with 13 bases spanning the gap. The DNA for the CDR3 is TGTGCCAGCAGCTACGAAGCGGGCCTCAATGAGCAGTTCTTC. Protein product: CASSYEAGLNEQFF.

The chain recombines TRBV9 with TRBJ2-1; D gene uncertain. The ends were cut back, 3 bases at V and 3 bases at J, with 4 bases in the middle. Per germline, CDR1 SGDLS and CDR2 YYNGEE. The CDR3 is 12 amino acids. The CDR3 protein is CASSAGYNEQFF. The DNA for the CDR3 is TGTGCCAGCAGCGCCGGCTACAATGAGCAGTTCTTC.

The rearrangement uses TRBV7-2 and TRBJ2-2; TRBD1 is a possible D gene (5 bases). The V and J ends lost 6 bases and 1 base respectively, with 15 bases between them. CDR3 length: 16 residues. Germline CDR1 reads SGHTA; CDR2 reads FQGNSA. The CDR3 protein is CASSSGSLRNTGELFF. The CDR3 bases are TGTGCCAGCAGTTCAGGGTCTCTCCGGAACACCGGGGAGCTGTTTTTT.

This clone has a handful of counts. This rearrangement joins TRBV6-5 to TRBJ1-1; 7 bases align to TRBD1. Per the germline V gene, CDR1 is MNHEY and CDR2 is SVGAGI. This CDR3 region has 13 residues. Trimming cost V 0 bases and J 10 bases; bases outside gene matches: 5. DNA of the CDR3: TGTGCCAGCAGTTACTCGAGAGGGGGCGTAGCTTTCTTT. Its protein product is CASSYSRGGVAFF.

The chain has TRBV15 and TRBJ1-1; D is undetermined. With 4 bases removed from V and 4 bases from J, the gap between germline ends came to 19 bases. CDR1 LNHNV and CDR2 YYDKDF come from the germline V gene (reference sequence). The CDR3 runs 16 residues. The DNA of the CDR3 is TGTGCCACCAGCAACCGGGGAGGGATTGACGGCACTGAAGCTTTCTTT. This gives the protein CATSNRGGIDGTEAFF.

This clone has just one count. The CDR3 DNA reads TGCGCCAGCAGCTTGACAGGGGAGGACACCATATATTTT. Protein: CASSLTGEDTIYF. The chain links TRBV5-1 to TRBJ1-3, with 7 bases aligning to TRBD1. V was pared by 1 base and J by 8 bases, with 3 bases of the junction left unmatched. Per germline, CDR1 SGHRS and CDR2 YFSETQ. The CDR3 totals 13 residues.

The chain joins TRBV7-9 to TRBJ1-2; D unclear. V was trimmed by 4 bases and J by 3 bases, leaving 9 bases between them. CDR1 is SEHNR and CDR2 is FQNEAQ in the germline V gene (reference sequence). The CDR3 is 13 residues long. This chain's CDR3 is CASSYPGYYGYTF. In nucleotides, the CDR3 is TGTGCCAGCAGCTACCCGGGTTACTATGGCTACACCTTC.

The V and J genes are TRBV5-1 and TRBJ1-1, with D hard to call. CDR3 length: 15 residues. Germline values: CDR1 SGHRS, CDR2 YFSETQ. V lost 0 bases to trimming and J lost 3 bases, with 12 bases between them. In DNA form, the CDR3 reads TGCGCCAGCAGCTTGGTCGATCCGCGCGACACTGAAGCTTTCTTT. It is translated as CASSLVDPRDTEAFF.

The V and J genes are TRBV5-1 and TRBJ2-3, with D possibly being TRBD1 (5 bases). CDR3 length equals 14 residues. V lost 1 base to trimming and J lost 7 bases, with 13 bases between them. Germline-derived CDR1 and CDR2 are SGHRS and YFSETQ. The CDR3 DNA sequence: TGCGCCAGCAGCTTGAGGGGCGAGGACAATACGCAGTATTTT. Protein: CASSLRGEDNTQYF.

The V call is TRBV28, the J call TRBJ1-1, with D possibly TRBD1 on 5 matching bases. This CDR3 has 13 residues. V lost 9 bases and J lost 0, with 11 bases in between. CDR1 and CDR2 (germline): MDHEN, SYDVKM. As DNA, the CDR3 is TGTGCCAGTTCCAGGGTGGTGAACACTGAAGCTTTCTTT. Translating gives CASSRVVNTEAFF. Full variable domain (outside the CDR3, taken from reference TRBV28 and TRBJ1-1): DVKVTQSSRYLVKRTGEKVFLECVQDMDHENMFWYRQDPGLGLRLIYFSYDVKMKEKGDIPEGYSVSREKKERFSLILESASTNQTSMYLCASSRVVNTEAFFGQGTRLTVV.

The genes are TRBV30 and TRBJ2-7; the match to TRBD1 covers 7 bases. V dropped 6 bases and J dropped 6; count of bases not matched to a gene: 8. Germline lookup yields CDR1 GTSNPN and CDR2 SVGIG (reference sequence). The length of the CDR3 is 12 residues. Here the CDR3 reads CACQRTGFEQYF. CDR3 in DNA: TGTGCCTGCCAACGGACAGGTTTCGAGCAGTACTTC.